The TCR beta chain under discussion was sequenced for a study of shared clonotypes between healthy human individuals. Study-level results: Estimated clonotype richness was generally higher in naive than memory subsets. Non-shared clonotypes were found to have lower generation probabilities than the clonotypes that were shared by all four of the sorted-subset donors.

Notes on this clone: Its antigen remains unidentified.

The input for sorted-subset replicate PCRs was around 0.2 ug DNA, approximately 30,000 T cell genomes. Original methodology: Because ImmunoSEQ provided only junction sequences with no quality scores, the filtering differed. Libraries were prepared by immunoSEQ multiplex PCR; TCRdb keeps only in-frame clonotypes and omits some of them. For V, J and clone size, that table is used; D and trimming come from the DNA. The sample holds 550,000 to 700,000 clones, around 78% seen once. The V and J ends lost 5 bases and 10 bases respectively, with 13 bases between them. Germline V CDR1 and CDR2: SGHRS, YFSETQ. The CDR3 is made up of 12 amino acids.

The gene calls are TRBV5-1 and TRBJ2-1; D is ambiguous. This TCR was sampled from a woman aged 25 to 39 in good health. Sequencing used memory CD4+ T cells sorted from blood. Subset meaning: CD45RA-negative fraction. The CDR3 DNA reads TGCGCCAGCAGTTTACAGACAATCGAGCAGTTCTTC. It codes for CASSLQTIEQFF.